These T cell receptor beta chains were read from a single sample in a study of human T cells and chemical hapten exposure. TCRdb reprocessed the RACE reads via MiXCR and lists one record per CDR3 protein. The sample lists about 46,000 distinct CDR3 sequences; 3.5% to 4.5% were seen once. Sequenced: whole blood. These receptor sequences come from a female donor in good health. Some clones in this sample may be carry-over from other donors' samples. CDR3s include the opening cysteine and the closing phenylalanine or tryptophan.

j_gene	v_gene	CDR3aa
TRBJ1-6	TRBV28	CASRVVRTANSPLHF
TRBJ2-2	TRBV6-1	CASSPQGRGTGELFF
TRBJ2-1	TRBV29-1	CSATSSGDEQFF
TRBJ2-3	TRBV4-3	CASSKTTQFGTDTQYF
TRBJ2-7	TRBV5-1	CASSSDRAYEQYF
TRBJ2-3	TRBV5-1	CASSLAGGPTDTQYF
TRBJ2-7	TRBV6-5	CASSPTSGALYEQYF
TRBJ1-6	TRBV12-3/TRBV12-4	CASSFRSDSPLHF
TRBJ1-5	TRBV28	CASRSDPNQPQHF
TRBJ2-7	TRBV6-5	CASSYSGGSSSYEQYF
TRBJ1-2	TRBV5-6	CASSLVQLYGYTF
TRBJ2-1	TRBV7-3	CASSPRGLGDRNEQFF
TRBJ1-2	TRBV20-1	CSARQGADYGYTF
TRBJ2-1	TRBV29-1	CSVDRVGQGSYNEQFF
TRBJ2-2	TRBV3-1	CASSPSRGELFF
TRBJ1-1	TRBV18	CASSPDPQGGTEAFF
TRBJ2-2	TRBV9	CASSVDPGGIGELFF
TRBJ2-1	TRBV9	CASSVAGGKVHEQFF
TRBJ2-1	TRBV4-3	CASSQDLGGGADEQFF
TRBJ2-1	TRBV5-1	CASRPTAGGLYNEQFF
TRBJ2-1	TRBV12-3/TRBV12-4	CASRPRPGADSYNEQFF
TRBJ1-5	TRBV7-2	CASSLGARDNQPQHF
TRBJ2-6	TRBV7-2	CASSLNSRTSGGSGANVLTF
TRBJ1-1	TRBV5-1	CATSPSFGGMAFF
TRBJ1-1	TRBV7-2	CASSPSDSRYTEAFF
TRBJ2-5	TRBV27	CASSLSGVHETQYF
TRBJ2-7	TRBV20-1	CSAGVRGRPTHEQYF
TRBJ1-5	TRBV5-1	CASSPDVNQPQHF
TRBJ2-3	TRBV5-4	CASSSWGSRYTDTQYF
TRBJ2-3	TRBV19	CASSPQGARADTQYF
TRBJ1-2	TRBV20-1	CSATQGAMGYTF